This T cell receptor (beta chain) was recovered during a study of beta chain features in type 1 diabetes. The entirety of the isolated RNA underwent reverse transcription, so expressed TCRB transcripts were sequenced. Sequencing used immunoSEQ multiplex PCR; TCRdb keeps in-frame clones, though not all of them. The table shows under 850,000 clones, with around an eighth occurring only once. Overall study results and limits: Type 1 diabetes patients had TCRB CDR3s that were shorter (moderately but significantly so) in all four CD4+ subsets. A pattern of fewer insertions and more deletions at VDJ junctions was seen in type 1 diabetes patients.

Trimming cost V 2 bases and J 2 bases; bases outside gene matches: 1. The CDR3 spans 13 residues. Per germline, CDR1 GTSNPN and CDR2 SVGIG (reference sequence). For this clone: The antigen is undetermined. Other DNA sequences in this specimen translate into the identical CDR3.

The sample consisted of naive CD4+ T cells from blood. The receptor's source is a young man with type 1 diabetes. The chain couples TRBV30 to TRBJ2-5, with TRBD1 matching over 8 bases. The CDR3 DNA sequence: TGTGCCTGGAGTACAGGGGGTCAAGAGACCCAGTACTTC. Encoded protein: CAWSTGGQETQYF.